This TCR beta chain was identified in a study of T cells after posttransplantation cyclophosphamide. The study's findings and limits: Donor-recipient repertoire similarity was low at 1-2 months, rising over year one.

Treatment was busulfan-fludarabine conditioning, a marrow graft, and cyclophosphamide on days +3 and +4. Trimming cost V 4 bases and J 0 bases, with 10 bases left between them. This CDR3 contains 15 residues. Germline V lookup: CDR1 SGHAT, CDR2 FQNNGV. With respect to this clone: No antigen is known for it.

Generated by immunoSEQ multiplex PCR, the TCRdb table keeps only in-frame clones and is missing some. The data hold 42,000 or so clones, with 90% observed a single time. This TCR was recovered from a male patient aged 55-69 years who received an allogeneic stem cell transplant from a related donor and was CMV-positive. The graft donor may have given rise to some T cells. This specimen consisted of PBMCs, obtained around 63 days after allogeneic stem cell transplant with posttransplant cyclophosphamide. The genes are TRBV11-2 and TRBJ2-1, with D possibly being TRBD1 (6 bases). DNA for the CDR3: TGTGCCAGCAGCTCCGGGACAAGCTCCTACAATGAGCAGTTCTTC. Its translation is CASSSGTSSYNEQFF.